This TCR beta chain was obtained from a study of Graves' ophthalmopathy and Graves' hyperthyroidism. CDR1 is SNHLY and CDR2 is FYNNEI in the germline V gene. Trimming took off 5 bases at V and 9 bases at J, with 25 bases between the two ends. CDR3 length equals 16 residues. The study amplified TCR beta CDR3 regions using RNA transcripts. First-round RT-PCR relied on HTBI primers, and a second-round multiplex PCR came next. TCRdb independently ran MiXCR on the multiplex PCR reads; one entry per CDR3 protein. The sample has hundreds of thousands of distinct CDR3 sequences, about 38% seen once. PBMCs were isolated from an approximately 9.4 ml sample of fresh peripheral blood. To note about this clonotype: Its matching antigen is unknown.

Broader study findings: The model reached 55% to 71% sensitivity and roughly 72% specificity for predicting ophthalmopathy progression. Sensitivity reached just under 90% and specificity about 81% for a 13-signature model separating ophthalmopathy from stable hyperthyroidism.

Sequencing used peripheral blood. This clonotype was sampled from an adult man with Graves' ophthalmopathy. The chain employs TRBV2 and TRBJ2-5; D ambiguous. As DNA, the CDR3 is TGTGCCAGCAGTCTCGGCTCCATTGGCAGCAATCAGCCCCAGTACTTC. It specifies CASSLGSIGSNQPQYF.